The T cell receptor beta chain under discussion was sequenced for a study of T cells in localized non-small cell lung cancer. Repertoires were generated with immunoSEQ multiplex PCR, while TCRdb's copy carries only in-frame clones and drops some. The sample consists of about 2,500 clones, roughly two fifths of them appearing once. There are 15 residues in the CDR3. Germline CDR1 is SGHRS and CDR2 is YFSETQ. Trimming took off 0 bases at V and 3 bases at J, with 12 bases between the two ends. General study results and limits: Measurement of T cell clonality placed uninvolved adjacent lung highest, above the level in tumor.

A note on this clone: Antigen specificity is unknown.

The chain couples TRBV5-1 to TRBJ1-2; the D gene is possibly TRBD1 (6 bases). The TCR was taken from a male donor older than 55 with stage I squamous cell lung carcinoma. Source: lung tumor tissue, taken before any cancer treatment. The CDR3 bases are TGCGCCAGCAGCTTGGCCGGAGGGGGTGACTATGGCTACACCTTC. This gives the protein CASSLAGGGDYGYTF. Together with reference TRBV5-1 and TRBJ1-2, the CDR3 gives the full variable domain: KAGVTQTPRYLIKTRGQQVTLSCSPISGHRSVSWYQQTPGQGLQFLFEYFSETQRNKGNFPGRFSGRQFSNSRSEMNVSTLELGDSALYLCASSLAGGGDYGYTFGSGTRLTVV.